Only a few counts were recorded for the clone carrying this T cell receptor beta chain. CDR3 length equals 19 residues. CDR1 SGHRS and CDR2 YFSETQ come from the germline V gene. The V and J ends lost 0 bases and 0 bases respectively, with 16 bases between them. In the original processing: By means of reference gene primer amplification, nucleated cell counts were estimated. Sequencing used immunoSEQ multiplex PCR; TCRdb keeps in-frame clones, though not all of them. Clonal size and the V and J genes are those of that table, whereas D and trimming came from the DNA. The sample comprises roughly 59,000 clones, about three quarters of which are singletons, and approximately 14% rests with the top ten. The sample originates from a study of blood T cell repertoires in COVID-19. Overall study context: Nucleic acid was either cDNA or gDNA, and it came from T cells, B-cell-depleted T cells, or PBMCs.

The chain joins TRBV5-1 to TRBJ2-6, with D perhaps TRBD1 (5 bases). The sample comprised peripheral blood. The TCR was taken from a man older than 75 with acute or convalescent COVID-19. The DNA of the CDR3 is TGCGCCAGCAGCTTGGCAGGGTTCCAGTTCTACTCTGGGGCCAACGTCCTGACTTTC. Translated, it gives CASSLAGFQFYSGANVLTF.